What follows are 13 T cell receptor beta chains derived from one specimen sequenced in a study of shared clonotypes between healthy human individuals. Sequencing was performed with immunoSEQ multiplex PCR; in TCRdb, only in-frame clones are kept and a portion is missing. Among 2 million to 2.5 million clones, roughly 95% were seen once, and the ten largest hold about 0.13%. Sequencing was carried out using naive CD4+ T cells sorted from blood. Subset reported: CD45RA+ positively selected. These receptors all stem from a man younger than 35 in good health.

V usage is TRBV6-5 and J usage is TRBJ1-6, with TRBD1 matching 8 bases. The CDR3 is made up of 15 amino acids. The V gene's germline CDR1 is MNHEY and CDR2 SVGAGI. V trimming: 6 bases; J trimming: 6 bases; junction bases outside the gene matches: 7. CDR3 residues: CASRSKQGANSPLHF. The CDR3 DNA reads TGTGCCAGCAGATCGAAGCAGGGGGCTAATTCACCCCTCCACTTT.

V gene TRBV10-3 combines with J gene TRBJ1-3, with D perhaps TRBD1 (6 bases). Germline loops: CDR1 ENHRY, CDR2 SYGVKD. V was clipped by 2 bases and J by 0 bases, with 14 bases between them. This CDR3 comprises 17 residues. The CDR3 coding sequence is TGTGCCATCAGTGAGACGAAAACAGGGCCCTCTGGAAACACCATATATTTT. Translating gives CAISETKTGPSGNTIYF.

The chain joins TRBV6-9 to TRBJ2-1, with 7 nucleotides matching TRBD2. V lost 2 bases and J lost 0; bases outside the gene matches: 4. Germline CDR1 reads MNHGY; CDR2 reads SVAAGI. This CDR3 region has 16 residues. CDR3 coding DNA: TGTGCCAGCAGTTATAAGGGAGGGGACTCCTACAATGAGCAGTTCTTC. This translates into CASSYKGGDSYNEQFF.

The chain joins TRBV15 to TRBJ1-2, with TRBD1 matching 7 bases. The length of the CDR3 is 16 residues. Trimming took 5 bases from V and 5 from J; bases not matched to a gene: 14. The germline V gene encodes CDR1 LNHNV and CDR2 YYDKDF (reference sequence). The CDR3 is CATSLPPRQGGYGYTF. CDR3 bases: TGTGCCACCAGCCTTCCACCGAGGCAGGGGGGTTATGGCTACACCTTC.

This sequence joins TRBV28 and TRBJ2-7; D is undetermined. Per the germline V gene, CDR1 is MDHEN and CDR2 is SYDVKM. The CDR3 runs to 14 residues. The ends were cut back, 3 bases at V and 5 bases at J, with 14 bases in the middle. The CDR3: CASSLWAYGDEQYF. CDR3 coding DNA: TGTGCCAGCAGTTTGTGGGCGTACGGAGACGAGCAGTACTTC.

The CDR3 spells CASSLAVPADTQYF. CDR3 nucleotides: TGCGCCAGCAGCTTGGCGGTTCCGGCAGATACGCAGTATTTT. The V and J genes are TRBV5-1 and TRBJ2-3; D is unclear. The ends were cut back, 0 bases at V and 4 bases at J, with 9 bases in the middle. Germline V lookup: CDR1 SGHRS, CDR2 YFSETQ. The CDR3 is 14 residues long.

This chain joins TRBV6-1 and TRBJ2-5, with TRBD1 identical over 9 bases. CDR1 and CDR2 (germline): MNHNS, SASEGT. The CDR3 has 14 residues. J lost 7 bases, V lost 8 bases, and 11 bases had no gene match. The CDR3 nucleotides read TGTGCCAGCGCCCCGGACAGGGGAAAGCGGACCCAGTACTTC. Translating gives CASAPDRGKRTQYF.

A note on this clone: Other DNA sequences from this sample encode an identical CDR3 as well. V usage is TRBV9 and J usage is TRBJ1-3; D gene unclear. The CDR3 spans 14 residues. Germline loops: CDR1 SGDLS, CDR2 YYNGEE. The V gene lost 0 bases and the J gene lost 0 bases, with 4 bases spanning the gap. CDR3 DNA sequence: TGTGCCAGCAGCGTAGCCAGCTCTGGAAACACCATATATTTT. This translates into CASSVASSGNTIYF.

Comments on this clone: Other DNA sequences in the sample encode the same CDR3. V is TRBV6-1 and J is TRBJ2-7, with TRBD2 matching over 7 bases. Trimming removed 0 bases from V and 1 base from J; junction bases left unmatched: 3. This CDR3 is 15 amino acids long. In germline, CDR1 is MNHNS, CDR2 SASEGT. The CDR3: CASSEAASGSYEQYF. Here the CDR3 DNA reads TGTGCCAGCAGTGAAGCGGCTAGCGGTTCCTACGAGCAGTACTTC.

The rearrangement uses TRBV6-1 and TRBJ2-1; 7 bases match TRBD2. With V trimmed by 1 base and J by 4 bases, 4 bases remained unmatched. In germline, CDR1 is MNHNS, CDR2 SASEGT. This CDR3 spans 15 amino acids. CDR3 sequence (DNA): TGTGCCAGCAGTGAAGAGGCTAGCGGATACAATGAGCAGTTCTTC. Translated, it gives CASSEEASGYNEQFF.

A word on this clone: The sample holds other DNA sequences that translate to the same CDR3. The J gene is TRBJ1-1, the V gene TRBV10-3; unclear D gene. Germline loops: CDR1 ENHRY, CDR2 SYGVKD. This CDR3 comprises 11 residues. The V end was cut by 6 bases, the J end by 1 base, with 3 bases between. The CDR3 sequence: CAIRSNTEAFF. The CDR3 DNA is TGTGCCATCAGGTCGAACACTGAAGCTTTCTTT.

V is TRBV28 and J is TRBJ2-7; 8 bases are a match to TRBD1. Germline CDR1 and CDR2: MDHEN and SYDVKM. There are 15 residues in the CDR3. V lost 5 bases, J lost 5 bases, and 11 bases stayed unmatched. In DNA, the CDR3 is TGTGCCAGCAGTCGATCCGGGACAGGATCTCACGAGCAGTACTTC. This encodes CASSRSGTGSHEQYF.

Details on this clone: The same CDR3 can be traced to other DNA sequences in this sample. The chain recombines TRBV2 with TRBJ2-5; D might be TRBD1 (5 bases). This CDR3 comprises 13 residues. Germline values: CDR1 SNHLY, CDR2 FYNNEI. Trimming cost V 4 bases and J 2 bases, with 8 bases left between them. The CDR3 sequence: CASSAQGQETQYF. CDR3 DNA: TGTGCCAGCAGTGCCCAGGGACAAGAGACCCAGTACTTC.